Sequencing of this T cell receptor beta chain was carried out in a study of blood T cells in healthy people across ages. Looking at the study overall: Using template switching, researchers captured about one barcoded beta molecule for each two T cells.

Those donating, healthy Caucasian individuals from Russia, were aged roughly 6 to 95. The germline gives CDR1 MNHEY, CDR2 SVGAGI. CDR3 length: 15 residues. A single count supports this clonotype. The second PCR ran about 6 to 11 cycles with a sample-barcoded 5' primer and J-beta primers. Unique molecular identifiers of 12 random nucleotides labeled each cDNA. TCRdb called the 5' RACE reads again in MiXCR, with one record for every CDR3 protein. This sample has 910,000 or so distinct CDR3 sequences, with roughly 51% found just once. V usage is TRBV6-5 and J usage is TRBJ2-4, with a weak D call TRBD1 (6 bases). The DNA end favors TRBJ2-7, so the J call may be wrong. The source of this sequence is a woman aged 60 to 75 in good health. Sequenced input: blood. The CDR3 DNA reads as TGTGCCAGCAGTTACTCGAAACAGGGACCCTACGAGCAGTACTTC. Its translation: CASSYSKQGPYEQYF.